The 20 T cell receptor beta chains below were found in one sample sequenced in a study of somatic mutations in cytotoxic T cells in rheumatoid arthritis. Assay used: immunoSEQ multiplex PCR; TCRdb lists only in-frame clones, some missing. The sample carries 14,000 or so clones, roughly 77% recorded once. The sample consisted of CD8+ T cells sorted from blood. The receptors were gathered from an adult with rheumatoid arthritis.

This chain joins TRBV5-1 and TRBJ2-5, with 11 bases identical to TRBD1. The DNA end is more similar to TRBJ2-7, so the J call may be wrong. The CDR3 loop spans 14 amino acids. The germline CDR1 and CDR2 sequences are SGHRS and YFSETQ. This chain's CDR3 is CASSIGQGANEQYF. DNA for the CDR3: TGCGCCAGCAGCATAGGACAGGGGGCCAACGAGCAGTACTTC.

V gene TRBV2 combines with J gene TRBJ1-1; weak D call: TRBD1 (5 bases). The CDR3 is made up of 14 amino acids. Trimming cost V 8 bases and J 4 bases, with 17 bases left between them. Per germline, CDR1 SNHLY and CDR2 FYNNEI. The CDR3 DNA is TGTGCCAGCCCACCGAGGGGCGGGAGCACTGAAGCTTTCTTT. It specifies CASPPRGGSTEAFF.

The chain couples TRBV2 to TRBJ1-2, with TRBD1 as a possible D gene (6 bases). Looked up from germline, CDR1 is SNHLY and CDR2 is FYNNEI. The CDR3 is made up of 13 amino acids. Trimming stripped 4 bases from V and 6 bases from J, with 12 bases between. CDR3 sequence reads: CASSVRQVDGYTF. The CDR3 DNA reads as TGTGCCAGCAGTGTACGACAGGTCGATGGCTACACCTTC.

This chain connects TRBV25-1 to TRBJ2-5, with a weak D call TRBD2 (5 bases). The CDR3 is made up of 13 amino acids. V was cut by 4 bases and J by 5 bases, with 11 bases left in between. The germline gives CDR1 MGHDK, CDR2 SYGVNS. The CDR3 sequence is CASSGTAAETQYF. The CDR3 nucleotides read TGTGCCAGCAGTGGGACTGCGGCGGAGACCCAGTACTTC.

The chain has TRBV30 and TRBJ2-7, with a possible D match to TRBD2 (6 bases). The CDR3 covers 14 residues. Germline V gene data show CDR1 as GTSNPN and CDR2 as SVGIG (reference sequence). The V end was cut by 4 bases, the J end by 5 bases, with 18 bases between. CDR3 amino acids: CAWTLGGGSNEQYF. The DNA of the CDR3 is TGTGCCTGGACGTTGGGCGGAGGGTCCAACGAGCAGTACTTC.

The chain uses TRBV6-4 and TRBJ2-3, with no clear D. Trimming cost V 0 bases and J 2 bases, with 9 bases left between them. CDR3 size: 15 residues. Germline CDR1 reads MRHNA; CDR2 reads SNTAGT. CDR3 nucleotides: TGTGCCAGCAGTGACTCAAGGAAAGTCACAGATACGCAGTATTTT. The encoded protein is CASSDSRKVTDTQYF.

The chain couples TRBV6-4 to TRBJ2-2; D is unresolved. The V end lost 0 bases, the J end lost 2 bases, and 10 bases lay between the germline ends. Looked up from germline, CDR1 is MRHNA and CDR2 is SNTAGT. This CDR3 region has 16 residues. CDR3 in DNA: TGTGCCAGCAGTGACTCAGCACAGTCAAACACCGGGGAGCTGTTTTTT. Encoded protein: CASSDSAQSNTGELFF.

The chain carries TRBV6-6 and TRBJ1-1; unclear D gene. Trimming pared 0 bases from V and 8 bases from J, leaving 7 bases between. The germline V gene encodes CDR1 MNHNY and CDR2 SVGAGI (reference sequence). The CDR3 totals 12 residues. CDR3 in DNA: TGTGCCAGCAGTTACTCGTTGGTAGAAGCTTTCTTT. Its translation is CASSYSLVEAFF.

CDR3 bases: TGTGCCAGCAGAAAGGGGTATAGCAATCAGCCCCAGCATTTT. Translation: CASRKGYSNQPQHF. This chain connects TRBV27 to TRBJ1-5; D is possibly TRBD1 (5 bases). In germline, CDR1 is MNHEY, CDR2 SMNVEV (reference sequence). The CDR3 has 14 amino acids. V was pared by 6 bases and J by 0 bases, with 9 bases between.

The chain has TRBV4-2 and TRBJ2-7, with D possibly called TRBD1 or TRBD2 (6 bases each). This CDR3 has 16 residues. Trimming cost V 4 bases and J 1 base, with 17 bases left between them. Germline-derived CDR1 and CDR2 are LGHNA and YNFKEQ. The CDR3 spells CASSPPEGDFSYEQYF. CDR3 DNA: TGTGCCAGCAGCCCCCCGGAGGGGGACTTTTCCTACGAGCAGTACTTC.

In this sample, this clone turned up a few times. The V gene is TRBV12-5, the J gene TRBJ1-1, with TRBD1 matching over 7 bases. The CDR3 runs 12 residues. Germline V gene lookup returns CDR1 LGHNT and CDR2 FRNRAP. V was pared by 1 base and J by 8 bases, with 1 base of the junction left unmatched. Written as DNA, the CDR3 is TGTGCTAGTGGTTTGGGAGGGGGCGAAGCTTTCTTT. It is translated as CASGLGGGEAFF.

The V and J genes are TRBV6-5 and TRBJ2-7; no clear D. Germline CDR1 reads MNHEY; CDR2 reads SVGAGI. The CDR3 contains 14 residues. Trimming removed 6 bases from V and 2 bases from J, with 14 bases in between. CDR3 in DNA: TGTGCCAGCAGGGCCTCGACTTACACCTACGAGCAGTACTTC. It translates to CASRASTYTYEQYF.

This clone occurred a few times. The CDR3 reads CASSATGYDQETQYF. The CDR3 coding sequence is TGTGCCAGCAGTGCTACAGGTTACGACCAAGAGACCCAGTACTTC. The rearrangement links TRBV6-6 to TRBJ2-5, with D possibly TRBD1 on 5 matching bases. Germline V gene data show CDR1 as MNHNY and CDR2 as SVGAGI (reference sequence). CDR3 size: 15 residues. Deletions cut 5 bases from V and 0 bases from J, with 13 bases between.

This chain joins TRBV5-4 and TRBJ1-5; TRBD1 might be the D (5 bases). V was trimmed by 0 bases and J by 3 bases, leaving 10 bases between them. The CDR3 runs to 15 residues. The germline V gene encodes CDR1 SGHNT and CDR2 YYREEE (reference sequence). In DNA, the CDR3 is TGTGCCAGCAGCTTGGATGTGGGACCCAATCAGCCCCAGCATTTT. This codes for CASSLDVGPNQPQHF.

The chain is built from TRBV5-6 and TRBJ1-2; TRBD1 is a possible D gene (5 bases). CDR3 size: 15 residues. Germline values: CDR1 SGHDT, CDR2 YYEEEE. The V end was cut by 0 bases, the J end by 8 bases, with 17 bases between. This chain's CDR3 is CASSLGPGLLPGYTF. The CDR3 coding sequence is TGTGCCAGCAGCTTGGGACCGGGACTCCTTCCAGGCTACACCTTC.

The chain has TRBV7-9 and TRBJ2-5; the D gene could be TRBD1 or TRBD2 (5 bases each). The assigned J gene may be wrong: the sequence end matches TRBJ2-7 better. This CDR3 comprises 14 residues. Per the germline V gene, CDR1 is SEHNR and CDR2 is FQNEAQ (reference sequence). The CDR3 DNA is TGTGCCAGCGGGGGACCTGAACGGTCCTACGAGCAGTACTTC. This gives the protein CASGGPERSYEQYF.

This rearrangement joins TRBV13 to TRBJ2-3; D remains unclear. The CDR3 sequence is 16 residues long. Germline V gene sequence: CDR1 PRHDT, CDR2 FYEKMQ (reference sequence). Trimming cost V 5 bases and J 4 bases, with 19 bases left between them. Here the CDR3 DNA reads TGTGCCAGCAGCGCCCGACATGACGCTACCCCAGATACGCAGTATTTT. It yields the protein CASSARHDATPDTQYF.

V usage is TRBV5-1 and J usage is TRBJ2-6; no reliable D call. The V gene's germline CDR1 is SGHRS and CDR2 YFSETQ. The CDR3 spans 15 residues. Trimming shortened V by 1 base and J by 4 bases, and 9 bases separated the two germline ends. CDR3 DNA: TGCGCCAGCAGCTTGTCGGATTCGGGGGCCAACGTCCTGACTTTC. Its protein product is CASSLSDSGANVLTF.

This chain joins TRBV5-8 and TRBJ2-3; TRBD2 matches 12 bases. CDR1 SGHTS and CDR2 YDEGEE come from the germline V gene. Trimming took 4 bases from V and 4 from J; bases not matched to a gene: 7. There are 16 residues in the CDR3. CDR3 coding DNA: TGTGCCAGCAGCAGCACTGGACTAGCGGGACCAGATACGCAGTATTTT. Residues: CASSSTGLAGPDTQYF.

J is TRBJ1-6 and V is TRBV6-1, with 11 positions matching TRBD1. This CDR3 is 14 amino acids long. With V trimmed by 5 bases and J by 10 bases, 4 bases remained unmatched. Germline V gene sequence: CDR1 MNHNS, CDR2 SASEGT. CDR3 nucleotide sequence: TGTGCCAGCAGTTCGGACAGGGGGCTCTCACCCCTCCACTTT. Protein sequence: CASSSDRGLSPLHF.